This TCR beta chain was identified in a study of OX40 agonist ivuxolimab in advanced cancers. Study background: All patients had ivuxolimab intravenously every 2 weeks at 0.01 to 10 mg/kg. Patients assigned to dose escalation were diagnosed with hepatocellular carcinoma, melanoma, renal cell or head and neck cancer.

V shed 7 bases and J shed 2 bases, with 17 bases lying between them. CDR3 size: 15 residues. Germline CDR1 is SGHRS and CDR2 is YFSETQ. The method was immunoSEQ multiplex PCR; TCRdb's version includes in-frame clones alone and lacks a portion of them. The sample holds tens of thousands of clones; around four fifths are singletons and the top ten take under 45%. The chain joins TRBV5-1 to TRBJ2-3; D is unresolved. The clonotype comes from an adult with an advanced solid tumor such as melanoma, head and neck, liver or kidney cancer. The sequencing used CD4+ or CD8+ T cells sorted from blood, collected in a trial of the OX40 agonist ivuxolimab. Here the CDR3 reads CASSSGPPPTDTQYF. In DNA form, the CDR3 reads TGCGCCAGCTCCTCCGGGCCCCCCCCCACAGATACGCAGTATTTT.